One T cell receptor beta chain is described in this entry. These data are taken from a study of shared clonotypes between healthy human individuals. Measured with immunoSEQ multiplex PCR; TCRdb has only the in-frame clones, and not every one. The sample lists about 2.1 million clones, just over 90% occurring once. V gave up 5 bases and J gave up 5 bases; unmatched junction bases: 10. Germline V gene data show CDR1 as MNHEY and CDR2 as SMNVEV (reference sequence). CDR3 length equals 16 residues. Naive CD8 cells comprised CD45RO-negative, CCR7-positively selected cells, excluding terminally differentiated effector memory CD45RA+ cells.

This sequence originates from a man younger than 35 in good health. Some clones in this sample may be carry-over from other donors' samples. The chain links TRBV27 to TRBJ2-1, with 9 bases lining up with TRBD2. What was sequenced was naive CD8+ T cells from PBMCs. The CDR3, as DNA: TGTGCCAGCAGTCTATGGGCTAGCGGGGCAAACAATGAGCAGTTCTTC. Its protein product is CASSLWASGANNEQFF.